This note documents a single T cell receptor (beta chain) sequence. Data came from immunoSEQ multiplex PCR; TCRdb stores just in-frame clones and leaves some out. This sample yields about 210,000 clones, of which approximately 80% are seen a single time; about 9.8% belongs to the top ten. The entry originates in a study of blood T cell repertoires in COVID-19. Study-wide context: Sites across the United States, Italy and Spain contributed samples from acute and convalescent COVID-19. PBMCs, B-cell-depleted T cells, or T cells were the source of the cDNA or gDNA that made up the material.

Germline V gene data show CDR1 as MNHEY and CDR2 as SMNVEV (reference sequence). J gave up 1 base and V 4 bases, and 4 bases lay outside the gene matches. The CDR3 has 15 amino acids. Living in 24 US areas, the participants were between roughly 18 and 95 years of age. Categorization into cohorts depended on clinical history that participants reported. This receptor was obtained from a woman aged 50 to 60 with acute COVID-19. The material sequenced was PBMCs or T cells enriched from blood (not recorded which). The chain carries TRBV27 and TRBJ2-4; the match to TRBD2 covers 7 bases. The CDR3 DNA sequence: TGTGCCAGCAGTTCGCCCGGGGGGGCCAAAAACATTCAGTACTTC. This encodes CASSSPGGAKNIQYF.